This T cell receptor beta chain was identified during a study of technical replicates of blood from a handful of donors. This CDR3 spans 15 amino acids. Per germline, CDR1 SGHAT and CDR2 FQDESV (reference sequence). V lost 5 bases, J lost 4 bases, and 8 bases stayed unmatched. Profiling relied on immunoSEQ multiplex PCR, and the TCRdb table lists in-frame clones only, not all of them. The data hold some 80,000 clones, with more than 90% observed a single time. Sequencing was done on a sample of T cells isolated from PBMCs. The sequence came from a human donor in good health. This sequence joins TRBV11-1 and TRBJ2-1; 7 nucleotides align to TRBD1. The CDR3 region is CASSPRQGLYNEQFF. The CDR3 coding sequence is TGTGCCAGCAGCCCCAGACAGGGATTATACAATGAGCAGTTCTTC.